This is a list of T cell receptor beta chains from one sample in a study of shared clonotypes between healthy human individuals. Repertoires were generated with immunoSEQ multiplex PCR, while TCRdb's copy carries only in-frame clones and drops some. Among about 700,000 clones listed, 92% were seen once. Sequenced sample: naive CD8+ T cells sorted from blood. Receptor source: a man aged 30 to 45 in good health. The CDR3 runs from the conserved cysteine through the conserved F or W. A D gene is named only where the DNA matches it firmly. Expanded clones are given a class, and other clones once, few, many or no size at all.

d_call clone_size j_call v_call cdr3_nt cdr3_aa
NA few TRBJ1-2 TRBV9 TGTGCCAGCAGCGCTGACCCATCCCCACAGGGCTATGGCTACACCTTC CASSADPSPQGYGYTF
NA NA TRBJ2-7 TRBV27 TGTGCCAGCAGTTTAGGTTCGGTGGCCTACGGGCAGTACTTC CASSLGSVAYGQYF
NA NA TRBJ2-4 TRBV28 TGTGCCAGCAGCCTAGTTCGTGCAGGGTTTAAAAACATTCAGTACTTC CASSLVRAGFKNIQYF
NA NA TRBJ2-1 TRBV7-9 TGTGCCAGCACTCTTAGTGGGATAGCAAATGAGCAGTTCTTC CASTLSGIANEQFF
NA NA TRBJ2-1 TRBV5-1 TGCGCCAGCAGCCCCACAGGGCCCTACAATGAGCAGTTCTTC CASSPTGPYNEQFF
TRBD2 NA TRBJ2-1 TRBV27 TGTGCCAGACGACCGGGACTAGCGGGAAATGAGCAGTTCTTC CARRPGLAGNEQFF
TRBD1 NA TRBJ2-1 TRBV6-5 TGTGCCAGCAGAACCGGGACAGGGTGGGGGAATGAGCAGTTCTTC CASRTGTGWGNEQFF
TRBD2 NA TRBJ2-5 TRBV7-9 TGTGCCAGCAGCTCCTTGAACAGCGGGAGGCCCCAAGAGACCCAGTACTTC CASSSLNSGRPQETQYF
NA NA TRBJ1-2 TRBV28 TGTGCCAGCAGTTTCGGAGGGGGCTATGGCTACACCTTC CASSFGGGYGYTF
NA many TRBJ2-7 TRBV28 TGTGCCAGCAGGCACCCGGCCGGGGTGGAGTACTTC CASRHPAGVEYF
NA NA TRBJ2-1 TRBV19 TGTGCCAGTGGCTTAGTAAGCAATGAGCAGTTCTTC CASGLVSNEQFF
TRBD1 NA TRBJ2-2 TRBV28 TGTGCCAGCAGTTTATGGGTTTTCTCGACAGGGGGCGCGCAAGACGGGGAGCTGTTTTTT CASSLWVFSTGGAQDGELFF
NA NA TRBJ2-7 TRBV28 TGTGCCAGCGTTCTGGGACTTTCCTACGAGCAGTACTTC CASVLGLSYEQYF
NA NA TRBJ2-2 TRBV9 TGTGCCAGCATGGAAGCGAACACCGGGGAGCTGTTTTTT CASMEANTGELFF
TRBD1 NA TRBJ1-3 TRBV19 TGTGCCAGTAGTTCTCACCGGGACAGGGAATGGACTGGAAACACCATATATTTT CASSSHRDREWTGNTIYF
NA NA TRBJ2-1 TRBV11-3 TGTGCCAGCAGCTTAGATTTTCTTAGCGGCTACAATGAGCAGTTCTTC CASSLDFLSGYNEQFF
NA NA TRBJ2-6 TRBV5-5 TGTGCCAGCAGCTTGAAGCACTCTGGGGCCAACGTCCTGACTTTC CASSLKHSGANVLTF
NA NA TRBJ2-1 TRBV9 TGTGCCAGCAGCGTAAAAGCTGTCTCCTACAATGAGCAGTTCTTC CASSVKAVSYNEQFF
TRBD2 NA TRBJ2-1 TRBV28 TGTGCCAGCAGTCCCCGGATTACTAGCGGGATTAACAATGAGCAGTTCTTC CASSPRITSGINNEQFF
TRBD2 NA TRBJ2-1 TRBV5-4 TGTGCCAGCAGCTCCCCCGGGACTAGCGGGAACAATGAGCAGTTCTTC CASSSPGTSGNNEQFF
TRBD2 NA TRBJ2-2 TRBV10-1 TGCGCCAGCAGTGAGTCCCGGGGGGGCCGGGCCGGGGAGCTGTTTTTT CASSESRGGRAGELFF
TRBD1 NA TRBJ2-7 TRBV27 TGTGCCAGCAGTTCCGGGACAGATGCCTACGAGCAGTACTTC CASSSGTDAYEQYF
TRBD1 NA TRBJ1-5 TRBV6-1 TGTGCCAGCAGTGACCCGCAGGGGGGATATAGCAATCAGCCCCAGCATTTT CASSDPQGGYSNQPQHF
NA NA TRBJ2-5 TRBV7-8 TGTGCCAGCAGCTTAGACAGGGTTTGGGAGACCCAGTACTTC CASSLDRVWETQYF
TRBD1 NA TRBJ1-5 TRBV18 TGTGCCAGCTCACCCGGACAGGGAGTAAATCAGCCCCAGCATTTT CASSPGQGVNQPQHF
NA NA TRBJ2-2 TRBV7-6 TGTGCCAGCAGTCTCTGGGCTAGCGAAACCGGGGAGCTGTTTTTT CASSLWASETGELFF
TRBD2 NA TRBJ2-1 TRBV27 TGTGCCAGCTCGGGACTAGCGGGCACTTACAATGAGCAGTTCTTC CASSGLAGTYNEQFF
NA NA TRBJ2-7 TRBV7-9 TGTGCCAGCAGTCAAACAAGGGAGGCAGTCTCCTACGAGCAGTACTTC CASSQTREAVSYEQYF
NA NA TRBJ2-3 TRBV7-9 TGTGCCAGCAGCTTATCCGGCGGAGGGGGCGCAGATACGCAGTATTTT CASSLSGGGGADTQYF
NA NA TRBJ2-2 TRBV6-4 TGTGCCAGCAGAAGTCTAGACGGGGAGCTGTTTTTT CASRSLDGELFF
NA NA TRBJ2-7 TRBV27 TGTGCCAGCAGTCCCGACCCGAACGAAGTCTACGAGCAGTACTTC CASSPDPNEVYEQYF
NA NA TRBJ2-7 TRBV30 TGTGCCTGGGGGGTCGACAGCTCCTACGAGCAGTACTTC CAWGVDSSYEQYF
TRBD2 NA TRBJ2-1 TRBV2 TGTGCCAGCAGACCACTAGCGTCGGATGAGCAGTTCTTC CASRPLASDEQFF
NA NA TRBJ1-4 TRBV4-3 TGCGCCAGCAGCCAAAGCAGGGTTGCTAATGAAAAACTGTTTTTT CASSQSRVANEKLFF
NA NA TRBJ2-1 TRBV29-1 TGCAGCGGAGTGCCGGACATAGGGGAGCAGTTCTTC CSGVPDIGEQFF
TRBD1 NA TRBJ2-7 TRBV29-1 TGCAGCGTCCCGACAGGGGAGTTC CSVPTGEF
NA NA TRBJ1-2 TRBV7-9 TGTGCCAGCAGCTTAGAGGGAGATGGCTACACCTTC CASSLEGDGYTF
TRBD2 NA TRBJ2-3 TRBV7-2 TGTGCCAGCAGCTTAAGTCGGGAGGGGGAAAGAACTAGCACAGATACGCAGTATTTT CASSLSREGERTSTDTQYF
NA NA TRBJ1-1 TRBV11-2 TGTGCCAGCAGCTTAGATCATTGGGATAGCGGCACTGAAGCTTTCTTT CASSLDHWDSGTEAFF
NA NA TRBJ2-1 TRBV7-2 TGTGCCAGCAGCTTCGGGCAGTACAATGAGCAGTTCTTC CASSFGQYNEQFF
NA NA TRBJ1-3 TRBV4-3 TGCGCCAGCAGCCAAGATACGCGGTCCTCTGGAAACACCATATATTTT CASSQDTRSSGNTIYF
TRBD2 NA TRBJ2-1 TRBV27 TGTGCCAGCAGAGAACCGGGACTAGCGGGCAATGAGCAGTTCTTC CASREPGLAGNEQFF
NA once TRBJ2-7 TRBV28 TGTGCCAGCAGTTTTCGACCCACCGTTAGCTCCTACGAGCAGTACTTC CASSFRPTVSSYEQYF
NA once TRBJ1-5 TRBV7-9 TGTGCCAGCAGCTTACCCGGGACATCCAATCAGCCCCAGCATTTT CASSLPGTSNQPQHF
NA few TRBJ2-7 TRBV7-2 TGTGCCAGCAGCACTCCGGGACGGTCCTACGAGCAGTACTTC CASSTPGRSYEQYF
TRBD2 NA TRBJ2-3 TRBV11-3 TGTGCCAGCAGCTCCACCGAAGCGGGAAGCACAGATACGCAGTATTTT CASSSTEAGSTDTQYF
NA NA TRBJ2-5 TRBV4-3 TGCGCCAGCAGCCAAGGCGGAGGGGGTGGAGAGACCCAGTACTTC CASSQGGGGGETQYF
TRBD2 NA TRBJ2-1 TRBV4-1 TGCGTCAGCAGCCAGGGAGCGGGATTCTACAATGAGCAGTTCTTC CVSSQGAGFYNEQFF
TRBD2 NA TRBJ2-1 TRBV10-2 TGCGCCAGCAGTGAGTCTAGCGGGAGAAATGTTTACAATGAGCAGTTCTTC CASSESSGRNVYNEQFF
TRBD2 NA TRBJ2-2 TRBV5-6 TGTGCCAGCAGCTTGGGTGGGACTAGCGGGAATCTCAACACCGGGGAGCTGTTTTTT CASSLGGTSGNLNTGELFF
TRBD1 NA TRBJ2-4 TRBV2 TGTGCCACCAAGACAGGGGACATTCAGTACTTC CATKTGDIQYF